These 15 T cell receptor beta chains share one sample of origin, sequenced in a study of T cell responses to AZD1222 COVID-19 vaccine. TCRdb's table, derived via immunoSEQ multiplex PCR, lists solely in-frame clones and lacks some. The table lists about 150,000 clones, approximately 93% of them singletons, with more than 0.9% in the top ten. The material sequenced was peripheral blood, taken 28 days after the second AZD1222 dose. The receptor source for this set is an adult who received the AZD1222 COVID-19 vaccine.

The V gene is TRBV2, the J gene TRBJ2-7; 9 bases are a match to TRBD1. The CDR3 totals 17 residues. J was trimmed by 3 bases and V by 2 bases; bases with no gene match: 11. The germline V gene encodes CDR1 SNHLY and CDR2 FYNNEI. CDR3 in amino acids: CASSEIEDRGRGYEQYF. The CDR3 coding sequence is TGTGCCAGCAGTGAAATAGAGGACAGGGGAAGAGGCTACGAGCAGTACTTC.

The chain couples TRBV27 to TRBJ1-6, with unresolved D. Germline assignment: CDR1 MNHEY and CDR2 SMNVEV (reference sequence). This CDR3 contains 16 residues. The germline V and J ends were trimmed by 3 bases and 0 bases, with 9 bases remaining between them. The DNA for the CDR3 is TGTGCCAGCAGTTTCCAGTTGTACTCCTATAATTCACCCCTCCACTTT. This codes for CASSFQLYSYNSPLHF.

V gene TRBV28 combines with J gene TRBJ1-2; 9 bases are shared with TRBD1. V lost 7 bases to trimming and J lost 8 bases; unmatched junction nucleotides: 2. The germline V gene has CDR1 MDHEN and CDR2 SYDVKM. This CDR3 region has 11 residues. DNA of the CDR3: TGTGCCAGCACTACAGGGGGCGGCTACACCTTC. The encoded protein is CASTTGGGYTF.

The gene calls are TRBV25-1 and TRBJ2-1; TRBD1 matches at 7 bases. Germline CDR1 is MGHDK and CDR2 is SYGVNS. The CDR3 is 17 amino acids. Losses at the gene ends were 0 bases for V and 9 bases for J; bases not matched to a gene: 14. The CDR3: CASSEYIRRQGTREQFF. The CDR3 DNA reads as TGTGCCAGCAGTGAATATATAAGGCGACAGGGTACGCGTGAGCAGTTCTTC.

CDR3 sequence: CASSWTGPNTEAFF. DNA of the CDR3: TGTGCCAGCAGTTGGACAGGGCCTAACACTGAAGCTTTCTTT. V and J are TRBV6-2 or TRBV6-3 and TRBJ1-1, with 8 bases lining up with TRBD1. The length of the CDR3 is 14 residues. CDR1 MNHEY and CDR2 SVGEGT come from the germline V gene. The V and J ends lost 4 bases and 2 bases, in that order; junction bases with no gene match: 3.

The CDR3 coding sequence is TGTGCCAGCAGCTTAGGGGAGTCCTACGAGCAGTACTTC. Its protein is CASSLGESYEQYF. This sequence joins TRBV13 and TRBJ2-7; D is unresolved. Trimming left V 0 bases short and J 1 base short, with 4 bases between. This CDR3 comprises 13 residues. Germline V gene data show CDR1 as PRHDT and CDR2 as FYEKMQ (reference sequence).

The rearrangement joins TRBV3-1 (or the pseudogene TRBV3-2) to TRBJ2-5; tentative D call: TRBD1 (6 bases). V lost 4 bases to trimming and J lost 3 bases, with 9 bases between them. In germline, CDR1 is LGHDT, CDR2 YNNKEL (reference sequence). This CDR3 comprises 13 residues. The CDR3 reads CASSRAGEETQYF. CDR3 bases: TGTGCCAGCAGCCGGGCAGGGGAAGAGACCCAGTACTTC.

On this clone: Its ends do not fully match the called genes, so a read error is possible. The chain is built from TRBV28 and TRBJ2-7, with 8 bases identical to TRBD1. Germline-derived CDR1 and CDR2 are MDHEN and SYDVKM. The CDR3 runs to 15 residues. CDR3 coding DNA: TGTGCCAGCAGTTTATCTGGGGACAGGTCCTCCGAGCAGTACTTC. Its protein is CASSLSGDRSSEQYF.

This chain links TRBV7-8 with TRBJ1-5, with D possibly being TRBD1 (5 bases). Trimming shortened V by 0 bases and J by 3 bases, and 9 bases separated the two germline ends. The CDR3 covers 15 residues. In germline, CDR1 is SGHVS, CDR2 FQNEAQ. CDR3 nucleotides: TGTGCCAGCAGCTTAGCGGGACGGGACAATCAGCCCCAGCATTTT. Translating it yields CASSLAGRDNQPQHF.

The chain couples TRBV18 to TRBJ1-2; unclear D gene. The CDR3 totals 16 residues. Germline V lookup: CDR1 KGHSH, CDR2 LQKENI. V lost 3 bases and J 4 bases, leaving 18 bases between the germline ends. CDR3 sequence reads: CASSPSIGQNFYGYTF. DNA of the CDR3: TGTGCCAGCTCACCTTCTATAGGGCAGAACTTCTATGGCTACACCTTC. Variable domain in full (rest from reference TRBV18 and TRBJ1-2): NAGVMQNPRHLVRRRGQEARLRCSPMKGHSHVYWYRQLPEEGLKFMVYLQKENIIDESGMPKERFSAEFPKEGPSILRIQQVVRGDSAAYFCASSPSIGQNFYGYTFGSGTRLTVV.

The chain joins TRBV2 to TRBJ2-2; 7 positions agree with TRBD1. The CDR3 consists of 15 residues. The germline CDR1 and CDR2 sequences are SNHLY and FYNNEI. V lost 6 bases to trimming and J lost 4 bases; unmatched junction nucleotides: 8. Here the CDR3 reads CASRAGTAFTGELFF. Here the CDR3 DNA reads TGTGCCAGCAGAGCCGGGACAGCGTTCACCGGGGAGCTGTTTTTT.

The chain joins TRBV9 to TRBJ2-5; D possibly matches TRBD1 or TRBD2 (5 bases each). This CDR3 comprises 14 residues. CDR1 and CDR2 (germline): SGDLS, YYNGEE. Trimming shortened V by 0 bases and J by 2 bases, and 8 bases separated the two germline ends. CDR3: CASSVVGEQETQYF. CDR3 nucleotide sequence: TGTGCCAGCAGCGTAGTGGGGGAGCAAGAGACCCAGTACTTC.

This chain links TRBV5-1 with TRBJ1-4, with 8 bases fitting TRBD1. The CDR3 has 15 residues. Germline V CDR1 and CDR2: SGHRS, YFSETQ. After removal of 5 bases from V and 6 bases from J, the junction contained 9 bases not matched to a gene. In DNA, the CDR3 is TGCGCCAGCAGTAGCCCCGGACAGGGATATGAAAAACTGTTTTTT. Its protein is CASSSPGQGYEKLFF.

This rearrangement joins TRBV6-6 to TRBJ2-2, with D possibly TRBD2 on 6 matching bases. The germline CDR1 and CDR2 sequences are MNHNY and SVGAGI (reference sequence). Trimming removed 2 bases from V and 5 bases from J, with 15 bases in between. There are 16 residues in the CDR3. CDR3 sequence reads: CASSYPGGAGTGELFF. CDR3 sequence (DNA): TGTGCCAGCAGTTACCCAGGAGGGGCGGGGACCGGGGAGCTGTTTTTT.

This chain links TRBV13 with TRBJ2-3; D is unclear. Looked up from germline, CDR1 is PRHDT and CDR2 is FYEKMQ (reference sequence). V gave up 5 bases and J gave up 10 bases, with 13 bases separating them. The CDR3 runs to 12 residues. CDR3 amino acids: CASSERPRAQYF. The DNA of the CDR3 is TGTGCCAGCAGCGAGCGCCCGAGAGCGCAGTATTTT.